This TCR beta chain derives from a study of T cell repertoires in aging, cancer and after chemotherapy. Study-wide results and limits: Compared with age-matched healthy donors, untreated hematological or solid cancer patients showed higher blood TCR clonality. In healthy donors, age-related TCR diversity loss mainly reflected lost richness.

Trimming took off 0 bases at V and 0 bases at J, with 9 bases between the two ends. CDR1 and CDR2 (germline): WNHNN, SYGVQD (reference sequence). This CDR3 comprises 16 residues. Rearranged V-D-J TRB sequences were amplified with a mixed TRB-A/B primer pool. TCRdb called the multiplex PCR reads again in MiXCR, with one record for every CDR3 protein. The table includes some 19,000 distinct CDR3 sequences, roughly 37% detected once. On this clonotype: Its antigen is currently unknown.

The template was genomic DNA from peripheral blood, not RNA. Sequencing was carried out using blood. The sequence was obtained from a human donor with a solid tumor. This chain joins TRBV10-1 and TRBJ2-4; D gene unclear. DNA for the CDR3: TGCGCCAGCAGTGAGTCAAACAACTTAGCCAAAAACATTCAGTACTTC. It translates to CASSESNNLAKNIQYF.